These 5 T cell receptor beta chains came from one sample sequenced in a study of OX40 agonist ivuxolimab in advanced cancers. TCRdb keeps only in-frame clones here, not all; method: immunoSEQ multiplex PCR. The sample includes approximately 66,000 clones, 88% of them seen just once. Sequenced here: CD4+ or CD8+ T cells sorted from blood, sampled in a trial of the OX40 agonist ivuxolimab. The origin of the receptors is an adult with an advanced solid tumor such as melanoma, head and neck, liver or kidney cancer.

J is TRBJ2-7 and V is TRBV28; 10 bases are a match to TRBD1. V lost 7 bases to trimming and J lost 2 bases; unmatched junction nucleotides: 5. Germline CDR1 reads MDHEN; CDR2 reads SYDVKM. The CDR3 extends over 14 amino acids. CDR3 sequence reads: CASTGTGETYEQYF. CDR3 nucleotides: TGTGCCAGCACCGGGACAGGGGAAACCTACGAGCAGTACTTC.

This sequence joins TRBV7-3 and TRBJ2-7, with unresolved D. Germline lookup yields CDR1 SGHTA and CDR2 FQGTGA. The CDR3 has 12 residues. V lost 5 bases and J 4 bases, leaving 9 bases between the germline ends. CDR3 sequence: CASSPGLYEQYF. DNA of the CDR3: TGTGCCAGCAGCCCCGGGTTGTACGAGCAGTACTTC. Combining the CDR3 with reference TRBV7-3 and TRBJ2-7 gives the whole variable domain GAGVSQTPSNKVTEKGKYVELRCDPISGHTALYWYRQSLGQGPEFLIYFQGTGAADDSGLPNDRFFAVRPEGSVSTLKIQRTERGDSAVYLCASSPGLYEQYFGPGTRLTVT.

The chain employs TRBV2 and TRBJ2-1; 7 bases match TRBD1. CDR3 length: 15 amino acids. The germline gives CDR1 SNHLY, CDR2 FYNNEI. The V and J ends lost 4 bases and 9 bases, in that order; junction bases with no gene match: 12. CDR3 loop: CASSVKGGGIGEQFF. In DNA form, the CDR3 reads TGTGCCAGCAGTGTGAAAGGGGGCGGAATCGGTGAGCAGTTCTTC.

V gene TRBV20-1 combines with J gene TRBJ1-2; maybe TRBD1 (6 bases). The CDR3 is 11 residues long. With 4 bases removed from V and 3 bases from J, the gap between germline ends came to 6 bases. Germline V lookup: CDR1 DFQATT, CDR2 SNEGSKA (reference sequence). CDR3 loop: CSATGDYGYTF. The CDR3 coding sequence is TGCAGTGCTACAGGGGACTATGGCTACACCTTC.

The genes are TRBV29-1 and TRBJ2-2; TRBD1 or TRBD2 may be the D gene (5 bases each). CDR3 size: 13 residues. Trimming shortened V by 7 bases and J by 0 bases, and 9 bases separated the two germline ends. CDR1 and CDR2 (germline): SQVTM, ANQGSEA. DNA for the CDR3: TGCAGCGCCGGGACGGCGAACACCGGGGAGCTGTTTTTT. It yields the protein CSAGTANTGELFF.